This entry features one T cell receptor (beta chain) sequence. Antigen: not known. The junction differs from germline at one of its ends, possibly a read error. The sample is drawn from a study of cytomegalovirus exposure and HLA in healthy donors. The germline V gene has CDR1 SNHLY and CDR2 FYNNEI. The CDR3 is made up of 12 amino acids. Assay: immunoSEQ multiplex PCR; the TCRdb copy retains only in-frame clones and omits some. The profile shows 250,000 to 350,000 clones, just over 85% of them singletons. Study observations and caveats: It was reportedly the case that the classifier diagnosed cytomegalovirus status with high specificity and sensitivity. The TCR clusters that emerged in the first cohort tended, a later analysis found, to co-occur in the approximately 130 validation repertoires. TCR beta chains numbering under 200 were designated cytomegalovirus-associated.

Donors came from a validation cohort of approximately 110 subjects, distinct from the first 666-subject cohort. The receptor was isolated from a young woman in good health and CMV-seronegative. This chain joins TRBV2 and TRBJ2-7; D possibly corresponds to TRBD1 (5 bases). Material for sequencing was PBMCs. CDR3 protein: CANSRQSYEQYF. Written as DNA, the CDR3 is TGTGCCAACAGTCGACAGTCCTACGAGCAGTACTTC.